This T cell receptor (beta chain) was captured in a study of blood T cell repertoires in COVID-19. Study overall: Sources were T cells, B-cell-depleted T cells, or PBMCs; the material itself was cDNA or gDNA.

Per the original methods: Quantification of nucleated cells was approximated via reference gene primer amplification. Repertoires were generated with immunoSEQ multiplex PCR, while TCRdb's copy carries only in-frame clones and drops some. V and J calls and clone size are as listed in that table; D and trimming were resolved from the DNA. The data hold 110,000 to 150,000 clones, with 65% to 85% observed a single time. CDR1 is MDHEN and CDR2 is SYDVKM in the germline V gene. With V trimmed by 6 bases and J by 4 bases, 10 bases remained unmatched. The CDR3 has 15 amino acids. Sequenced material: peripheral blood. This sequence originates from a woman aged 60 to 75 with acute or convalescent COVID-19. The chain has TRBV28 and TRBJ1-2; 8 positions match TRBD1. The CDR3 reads CASRGRTGPRYGYTF. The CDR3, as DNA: TGTGCCAGCAGGGGGAGGACAGGGCCCCGCTATGGCTACACCTTC.